These 26 T cell receptor beta chains were sequenced from one sample in a study of a mutant IDH1 vaccine in newly diagnosed glioma. These TCRs' antigens remain unknown. Libraries were prepared by immunoSEQ multiplex PCR; TCRdb keeps only in-frame clonotypes and omits some of them. The data contain 60,000 to 65,000 clones, roughly 80% of them singletons. The time point was: week 35, safety follow-up. Topical imiquimod was applied with each vaccine dose, which held 300 ug of mutant IDH1 20-mer peptide. The sequenced sample was PBMCs, obtained from a glioma patient whose treatment included an IDH1 peptide vaccine. These receptors were obtained from a man aged 25-45 years with glioma.

This clone was counted once. The chain joins TRBV19 to TRBJ2-1, with 7 bases fitting TRBD2. In germline, CDR1 is LNHDA, CDR2 SQIVND (reference sequence). The ends lost 7 bases at V and 7 bases at J; junction bases unmatched: 16. This CDR3 comprises 16 residues. The CDR3 region is CASTDLAGVRGNEQFF. The CDR3 nucleotides read TGTGCCAGTACGGACCTGGCGGGGGTAAGGGGAAATGAGCAGTTCTTC.

A few counts support this clone. J is TRBJ1-5 and V is TRBV18; D is perhaps TRBD1 (5 bases). CDR3 length equals 13 residues. Germline CDR1 is KGHSH and CDR2 is LQKENI. The V end lost 3 bases, the J end lost 8 bases, and 11 bases lay between the germline ends. The CDR3 sequence: CASSPQGGEPQHF. For the CDR3, the DNA is TGTGCCAGCTCACCCCAGGGTGGGGAGCCCCAGCATTTT.

The chain combines TRBV5-4 with TRBJ2-3; 9 bases map to TRBD1. This CDR3 is built from 15 residues. V dropped 5 bases and J dropped 0; count of bases not matched to a gene: 4. Germline assignment: CDR1 SGHNT and CDR2 YYREEE (reference sequence). DNA for the CDR3: TGTGCCAGCAGTTGGGACAGGGCAAGCACAGATACGCAGTATTTT. Translation: CASSWDRASTDTQYF.

The rearrangement uses TRBV10-3 and TRBJ2-1, with TRBD1 matching over 7 bases. Germline V CDR1 and CDR2: ENHRY, SYGVKD. V gave up 5 bases and J gave up 3 bases; unmatched junction bases: 4. The CDR3 runs to 14 residues. CDR3 sequence reads: CAISRQGNYNEQFF. CDR3 in DNA: TGTGCCATCAGTCGACAGGGAAACTACAATGAGCAGTTCTTC.

V is TRBV28 and J is TRBJ2-3; 9 bases match TRBD2. J was trimmed by 1 base and V by 2 bases; bases with no gene match: 13. Per the germline V gene, CDR1 is MDHEN and CDR2 is SYDVKM. This CDR3 region has 19 residues. The DNA of the CDR3 is TGTGCCAGCAGTTTAAAGTGGCTAGCGGGGAGACGGCGCACAGATACGCAGTATTTT. Translated, it gives CASSLKWLAGRRRTDTQYF.

The chain is built from TRBV6-5 and TRBJ2-2; D is unclear. The CDR3 extends over 13 amino acids. Per germline, CDR1 MNHEY and CDR2 SVGAGI. V was trimmed by 4 bases and J by 4 bases, leaving 7 bases between them. CDR3 coding DNA: TGTGCCAGCAGTTCCAGGCGCACCGGGGAGCTGTTTTTT. This gives the protein CASSSRRTGELFF.

The chain joins TRBV13 to TRBJ2-7; TRBD1 aligns across 9 bases. The CDR3 has 15 amino acids. V shed 1 base and J 3 bases; nucleotides not matched to a gene: 4. CDR1 is PRHDT, CDR2 FYEKMQ, per germline (reference sequence). The CDR3 DNA sequence: TGTGCCAGCAGCTTAGAAGGGACAGGGTTCTACGAGCAGTACTTC. Translating it yields CASSLEGTGFYEQYF.

The CDR3: CASSVGPSGGNIQYF. The CDR3 DNA reads TGTGCCAGCAGCGTAGGTCCTAGCGGGGGAAACATTCAGTACTTC. V is TRBV9 and J is TRBJ2-4, with 10 bases matching TRBD2. Germline V lookup: CDR1 SGDLS, CDR2 YYNGEE. The CDR3 sequence is 15 residues long. V shed 0 bases and J 6 bases; nucleotides not matched to a gene: 3.

The table lists this clone with a count of one. The CDR3 spells CASSSTRTEDTEAFF. The CDR3 DNA is TGTGCCAGCAGCTCAACGCGGACAGAAGACACTGAAGCTTTCTTT. The rearrangement uses TRBV7-9 and TRBJ1-1, with D possibly TRBD1 on 6 matching bases. Per the germline V gene, CDR1 is SEHNR and CDR2 is FQNEAQ (reference sequence). This CDR3 spans 15 amino acids. V lost 4 bases and J 3 bases, leaving 15 bases between the germline ends.

The rearrangement uses TRBV27 and TRBJ1-1; no definite D call. The CDR3 is 16 residues long. Trimming removed 0 bases at V and 5 bases at J, with 16 bases between. Germline values: CDR1 MNHEY, CDR2 SMNVEV (reference sequence). In DNA form, the CDR3 reads TGTGCCAGCAGTTTATCAAGTCAGAGCAGGAATACTGAAGCTTTCTTT. This codes for CASSLSSQSRNTEAFF.

The chain is built from TRBV14 and TRBJ1-5, with D possibly matching TRBD1 (6 bases). CDR1 and CDR2 from the germline V gene are SGHDN and FVKESK. The ends were cut back, 3 bases at V and 6 bases at J, with 15 bases in the middle. The CDR3 sequence is 15 residues long. This chain's CDR3 is CASSQSGGAGQPQHF. CDR3 sequence (DNA): TGTGCCAGCAGCCAGAGTGGGGGGGCCGGTCAGCCCCAGCATTTT.

This chain links TRBV4-1 with TRBJ2-7, with D maybe TRBD2 (5 bases). V was clipped by 1 base and J by 7 bases, with 17 bases between them. The CDR3 extends over 15 amino acids. Looked up from germline, CDR1 is MGHRA and CDR2 is YSYEKL. CDR3 protein: CASSQGSAPGGEQYF. CDR3 coding DNA: TGCGCCAGCAGCCAAGGAAGCGCCCCAGGCGGGGAGCAGTACTTC.

This chain links TRBV5-1 with TRBJ1-1; a weak D match, TRBD1 (6 bases). The CDR3 is 14 residues long. Germline-derived CDR1 and CDR2 are SGHRS and YFSETQ. Trimming removed 4 bases from V and 0 bases from J, with 10 bases in between. This CDR3 is CASSPGTMNTEAFF. The CDR3 DNA sequence: TGCGCCAGCAGCCCCGGGACAATGAACACTGAAGCTTTCTTT. Full variable domain (remainder filled in from reference TRBV5-1 and TRBJ1-1): KAGVTQTPRYLIKTRGQQVTLSCSPISGHRSVSWYQQTPGQGLQFLFEYFSETQRNKGNFPGRFSGRQFSNSRSEMNVSTLELGDSALYLCASSPGTMNTEAFFGQGTRLTVV.

This chain uses TRBV9 with TRBJ1-4; D not resolved. CDR1 is SGDLS, CDR2 YYNGEE, per germline. The ends were cut back, 1 base at V and 8 bases at J, with 9 bases in the middle. The CDR3 totals 13 residues. CDR3 coding DNA: TGTGCCAGCAGCGTACAACTAGGGGAAAAACTGTTTTTT. Translated: CASSVQLGEKLFF.

The CDR3 is CASRGTSGGDYEQYF. CDR3 coding DNA: TGTGCCAGCAGAGGGACTAGCGGGGGGGACTACGAGCAGTACTTC. The genes are TRBV6-5 and TRBJ2-7, with 16 bases matching TRBD2. J was trimmed by 3 bases and V by 6 bases; bases with no gene match: 2. This CDR3 region has 15 residues. CDR1 is MNHEY, CDR2 SVGAGI, per germline.

V usage is TRBV7-7 and J usage is TRBJ2-5; D is unclear. The CDR3 loop spans 14 amino acids. V was pared by 1 base and J by 5 bases, with 11 bases between. The germline V gene has CDR1 SSHAT and CDR2 FNYEAQ (reference sequence). Here the CDR3 DNA reads TGTGCCAGCAGCTTAGGGCAATTCGAGGAGACCCAGTACTTC. Amino acid sequence: CASSLGQFEETQYF.

V is TRBV7-6 and J is TRBJ2-5; 9 bases fit TRBD1. CDR3 length: 15 amino acids. Germline CDR1 reads SGHVS; CDR2 reads FNYEAQ. The ends lost 1 base at V and 4 bases at J; junction bases unmatched: 4. CDR3 in DNA: TGTGCCAGCAGCTTAGGGACAGGGGTTGTAGAGACCCAGTACTTC. It is translated as CASSLGTGVVETQYF.

The table lists this clone with a count of one. The chain links TRBV4-2 to TRBJ2-1; 7 nucleotides agree with TRBD2. Germline trimming cut 1 base from V and 2 bases from J; bases unmatched to any gene: 5. CDR1 is LGHNA and CDR2 is YNFKEQ in the germline V gene. CDR3 length equals 16 residues. In nucleotides, the CDR3 is TGTGCCAGCAGCCAAGGCAGCGGGGAGGCCTACAATGAGCAGTTCTTC. Translation: CASSQGSGEAYNEQFF.

The chain carries TRBV6-5 and TRBJ1-2; 7 bases fit TRBD1. The CDR3 covers 15 residues. V gave up 6 bases and J gave up 4 bases; unmatched junction bases: 11. Germline V lookup: CDR1 MNHEY, CDR2 SVGAGI. CDR3 in amino acids: CASSPVKQGFYGYTF. The CDR3, as DNA: TGTGCCAGCAGCCCCGTGAAACAGGGGTTCTATGGCTACACCTTC.

This clone was recorded a few times. The genes are TRBV15 and TRBJ1-4; D is possibly TRBD1 (6 bases). V dropped 5 bases and J dropped 8 bases, with 12 bases sitting between them. Germline V gives CDR1 LNHNV, CDR2 YYDKDF (reference sequence). The CDR3 runs 13 residues. For the CDR3, the DNA is TGTGCCACCAGCTCAGGGGCCGAGGAAAAACTGTTTTTT. Translated: CATSSGAEEKLFF.

The chain combines TRBV5-1 with TRBJ2-2; D not certain. The CDR3 is 15 amino acids. Germline CDR1 and CDR2: SGHRS and YFSETQ. Trimming cost V 0 bases and J 7 bases, with 13 bases left between them. CDR3 sequence (DNA): TGCGCCAGCAGCTTGGGTTTAGGCCTGGGCGGGGAGCTGTTTTTT. Amino acids: CASSLGLGLGGELFF. Full variable domain (rest looked up from reference TRBV5-1 and TRBJ2-2): KAGVTQTPRYLIKTRGQQVTLSCSPISGHRSVSWYQQTPGQGLQFLFEYFSETQRNKGNFPGRFSGRQFSNSRSEMNVSTLELGDSALYLCASSLGLGLGGELFFGEGSRLTVL.

The CDR3: CASGGKEGVTNEQFF. The CDR3 bases are TGTGCCAGCGGAGGGAAGGAGGGGGTTACAAATGAGCAGTTCTTC. The V and J genes are TRBV25-1 and TRBJ2-1, with D perhaps given as TRBD1 or TRBD2 (6 bases each). This CDR3 comprises 15 residues. Trimming pared 8 bases from V and 7 bases from J, leaving 21 bases between. Germline CDR1 and CDR2: MGHDK and SYGVNS.

The rearrangement joins TRBV11-2 to TRBJ1-3; TRBD1 matches 7 bases. The CDR3 loop spans 16 amino acids. The V segment lost 5 bases and the J segment 2 bases; nucleotides outside the gene matches: 9. CDR1 and CDR2 (germline): SGHAT, FQNNGV. CDR3 nucleotides: TGTGCCAGCAGCCAAACCTACAGGGGTCCTGGAAACACCATATATTTT. Its protein product is CASSQTYRGPGNTIYF.

The rearrangement joins TRBV11-3 to TRBJ2-2; 10 bases agree with TRBD1. The CDR3 sequence is 15 residues long. V trimming: 5 bases; J trimming: 5 bases; junction bases outside the gene matches: 5. Germline V lookup: CDR1 SGHNT, CDR2 YENEEA. The CDR3 sequence: CASSPRTGGTGELFF. In nucleotides, the CDR3 is TGTGCCAGCAGCCCAAGGACAGGGGGAACCGGGGAGCTGTTTTTT.

This chain joins TRBV30 and TRBJ2-5; D remains unclear. The J call may be in error: the DNA end matches TRBJ2-7 better. The CDR3 is 12 residues long. Germline V gene data show CDR1 as GTSNPN and CDR2 as SVGIG (reference sequence). CDR3 DNA sequence: TGTGCCTGGATAACAGTCTCCTACGAGCAGTACTTC. Its translation: CAWITVSYEQYF.

This chain uses TRBV29-1 with TRBJ1-1; unclear D gene. The V gene lost 3 bases and the J gene lost 8 bases, with 7 bases spanning the gap. The CDR3 runs to 10 residues. Germline-derived CDR1 and CDR2 are SQVTM and ANQGSEA. The CDR3 region is CSVDGREAFF. CDR3 nucleotide sequence: TGCAGCGTTGATGGTCGGGAAGCTTTCTTT.